This TCR beta chain came from a study of blood T cell repertoires in COVID-19 (dated by TCRdb to 2020 to 2022). For the study in its entirety: Samples covering the acute and convalescent phases of COVID-19 were provided by collaborators in the United States, Italy and Spain. The material from the prospective study consisted of cDNA or gDNA derived from T cells, B-cell-depleted T cells, or PBMCs. The dataset comprised deeply sampled blood TCRbeta repertoires from subjects exposed to, actively infected with, or recovered from COVID-19. The repertoires were made available in a free public database intended to serve as a resource for research on the immune response to SARS-CoV-2. Samples came from the ongoing ImmuneRACE study (first 160 participants) plus 1,254 subjects from 6 global collaborators. A de-identified subject ID, COVID-19 status, age in years and sex were almost always included in the sample metadata. HLA class I and class II types, where available, came from metadata supplied by the sample provider rather than from assay-based typing.

CDR3 length: 16 amino acids, cysteine to phenylalanine. This entry keeps only the CDR3 DNA: 48 bases, framed from base 1. TCRbeta CDR3 regions were amplified from genomic DNA by means of the immunoSEQ Assay, a bias-controlled multiplex PCR. In the source study's methods: Within the assay, amplification of reference gene primers was used to estimate how many nucleated cells each sample contained. Sequence reads were collapsed and filtered to measure the absolute abundance of every unique TCRbeta CDR3 rearrangement. For each sample, productive Simpson clonality was calculated as the square root of Simpson's diversity index across productive rearrangements. Drawn from immuneACCESS, this table holds only the in-frame rearrangements with V and J called that TCRdb kept. Clones are partly lost; checked studies trace under half to an unresolved V gene and leave the rest unexplained. D and trimming come from the DNA, and the V and J calls and clone size come from that table. This sample gives about 380,000 clones in total; 88% of them show up just once. About 1.2% of the sample comes from the top ten.

Participants in the prospective study were enrolled through a virtual design, were aged roughly 18 to 100 years, and lived in approximately 24 United States geographic areas. In the prospective study, participants were assigned to cohorts based on the clinical history participants reported in a screening survey and a study questionnaire. ImmuneRACE Cohort 3 recovered participants were defined by two consecutive negative NP/OP PCR tests, healthcare professional clearance, or symptom resolution. In the prospective study, whole blood, serum and a nasopharyngeal or oropharyngeal swab were collected from each participant by mobile phlebotomists. Additional blood draws and questionnaires over a 2-month period could optionally be provided by prospective study participants. Before DNA extraction, blood samples from the prospective study were shipped at room temperature or frozen. Details on this clone: It has no known antigen specificity. Base-call qualities are not available, and no considerably larger clone is one nucleotide away.

Findings and caveats that apply to the study as a whole: The quantity of clinical and demographic metadata differed by source and by participant and was supplied without curation.

This receptor chain uses TRBV21-1 and TRBJ1-6; the listed D gene, TRBD1, was not tested against the DNA. TRBV21-1 has pseudogene status. The sequencing sample was made of PBMCs or T cells enriched from blood (not recorded which). The source of this sequence is a young woman who had recovered from COVID-19. The CDR3 region has the sequence CASSNPSRGKNSPLHF. The DNA sequence is given as TGTGCCAGCAGCAATCCCTCCAGGGGTAAGAATTCACCCCTCCACTTT.